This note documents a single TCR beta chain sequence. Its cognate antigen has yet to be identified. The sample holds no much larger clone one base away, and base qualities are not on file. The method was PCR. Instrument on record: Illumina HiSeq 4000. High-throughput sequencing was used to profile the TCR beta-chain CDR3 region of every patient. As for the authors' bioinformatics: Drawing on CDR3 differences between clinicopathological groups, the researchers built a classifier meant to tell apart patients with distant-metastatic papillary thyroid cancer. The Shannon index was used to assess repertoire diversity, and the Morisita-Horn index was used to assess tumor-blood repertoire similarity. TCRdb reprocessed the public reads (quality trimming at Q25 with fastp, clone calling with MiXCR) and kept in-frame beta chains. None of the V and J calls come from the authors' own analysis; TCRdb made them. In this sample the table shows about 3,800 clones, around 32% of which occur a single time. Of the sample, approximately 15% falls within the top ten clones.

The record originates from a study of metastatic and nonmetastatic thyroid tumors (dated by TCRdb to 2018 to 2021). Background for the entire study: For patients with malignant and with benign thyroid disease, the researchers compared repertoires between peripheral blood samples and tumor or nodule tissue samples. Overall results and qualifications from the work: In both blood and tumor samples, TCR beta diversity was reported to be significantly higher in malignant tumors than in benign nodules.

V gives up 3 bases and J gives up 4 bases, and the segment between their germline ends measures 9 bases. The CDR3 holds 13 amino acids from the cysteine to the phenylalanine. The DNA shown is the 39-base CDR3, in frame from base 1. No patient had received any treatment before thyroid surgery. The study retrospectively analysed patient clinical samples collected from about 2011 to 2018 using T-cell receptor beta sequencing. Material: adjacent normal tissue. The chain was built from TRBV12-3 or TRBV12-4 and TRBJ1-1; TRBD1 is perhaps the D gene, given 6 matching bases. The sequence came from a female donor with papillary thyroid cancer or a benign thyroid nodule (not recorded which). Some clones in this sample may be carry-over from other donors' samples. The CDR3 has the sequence CASSFGRGTEAFF. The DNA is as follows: TGTGCCAGCAGTTTCGGCAGGGGCACTGAAGCTTTCTTT.